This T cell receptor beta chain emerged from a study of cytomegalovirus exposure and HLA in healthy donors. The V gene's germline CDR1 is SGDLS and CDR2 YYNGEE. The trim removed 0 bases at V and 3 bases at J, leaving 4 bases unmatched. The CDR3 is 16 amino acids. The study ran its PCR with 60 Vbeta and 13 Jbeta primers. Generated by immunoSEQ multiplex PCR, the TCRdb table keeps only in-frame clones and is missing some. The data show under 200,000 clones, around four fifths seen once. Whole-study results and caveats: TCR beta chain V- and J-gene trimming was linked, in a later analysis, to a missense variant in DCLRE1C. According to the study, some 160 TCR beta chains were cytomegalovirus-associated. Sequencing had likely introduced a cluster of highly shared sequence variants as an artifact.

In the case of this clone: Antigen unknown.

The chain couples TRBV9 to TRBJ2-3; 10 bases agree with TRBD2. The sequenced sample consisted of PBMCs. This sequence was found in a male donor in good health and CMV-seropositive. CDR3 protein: CASSVGAGGRTDTQYF. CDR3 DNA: TGTGCCAGCAGCGTAGGAGCGGGGGGGCGGACAGATACGCAGTATTTT.